The clone carrying this T cell receptor (beta chain) was counted many times. The sample comes from a study of neurological immune-mediated disorders. Individuals who volunteered at a blood bank located in Maryland, USA, made up the group of healthy controls. CD4+ or CD8+ T cells at a count of more than 850,000 served as input for the sorted libraries. Synthesis of cDNA was carried out by template-switch 5'RACE. The reaction used 10-nucleotide random UMIs. TCRdb re-analysed the 5' RACE reads in MiXCR, keeping a single row per CDR3 protein. The repertoire consists of roughly 16,000 distinct CDR3 sequences, with roughly 9% occurring once and the leading ten covering under 55%. The sequenced sample consisted of CD8+ T cells from blood. The sequence was collected from a man between 45 and 60 years old in good health.

As DNA, the CDR3 is TGTGCCACCAGTGATATAAGGGGGAACTCCTACGAGCAGTACTTC. Protein: CATSDIRGNSYEQYF. This chain uses TRBV24-1 with TRBJ2-7, with D perhaps TRBD1 (6 bases). CDR1 KGHDR and CDR2 SFDVKD come from the germline V gene. The CDR3 length is 15 residues. V shed 3 bases and J shed 0 bases, with 11 bases lying between them.